This T cell receptor (beta chain) is from a study of beta chain features in type 1 diabetes. Findings and caveats of the study: Unsettled here was the matter of whether HLA type influences TCRB rearrangement.

Of the isolated RNA, all was reverse transcribed, and so the sequenced material was expressed TCRB transcripts. It was found that naive, central memory and regulatory T cell samples averaged roughly 3.6 million reads. The data were produced by immunoSEQ multiplex PCR, yet TCRdb's version contains in-frame clones alone and is incomplete. The sample holds approximately 170,000 clones, 7% to 10% seen once. This clone was seen a handful of times. Its target is not known. V was shortened by 6 bases and J by 0 bases, with 15 bases between the two germline ends. The CDR3 covers 16 residues. Germline CDR1 reads SGHNT; CDR2 reads YYREEE (reference sequence). Using CD45RO/CCR7/CD25/CD127/CD95/CD27, CD4+ naive, central memory, regulatory and stem cell-like memory cells were sorted.

The rearrangement joins TRBV5-4 to TRBJ2-2; D is possibly TRBD1 (5 bases). The source material was central memory CD4+ T cells from blood. This sequence originates from a young woman in good health. CDR3 protein: CASIQNQGANTGELFF. As DNA, the CDR3 is TGTGCCAGCATACAGAACCAGGGCGCGAACACCGGGGAGCTGTTTTTT. Full variable domain (missing parts from reference TRBV5-4 and TRBJ2-2): ETGVTQSPTHLIKTRGQQVTLRCSSQSGHNTVSWYQQALGQGPQFIFQYYREEENGRGNFPPRFSGLQFPNYSSELNVNALELDDSALYLCASIQNQGANTGELFFGEGSRLTVL.